The 16 T cell receptor beta chains listed next were all sequenced from one sample in a study of blood T cell repertoires in COVID-19. Using immunoSEQ multiplex PCR, the repertoire was profiled, and TCRdb retains in-frame clones only, with some absent. The table has under 450,000 clones, more than 85% seen once. Material for sequencing was PBMCs or T cells enriched from blood (not recorded which). The receptors stem from a woman between 40 and 50 years old who had been exposed to COVID-19.

A single count supports this clone. The V gene is TRBV29-1, the J gene TRBJ2-2; D is perhaps TRBD2 (5 bases). Per the germline V gene, CDR1 is SQVTM and CDR2 is ANQGSEA. CDR3 length: 13 residues. V lost 4 bases and J lost 6, with 12 bases in between. The CDR3 reads CSVGNSVPGELFF. The CDR3 DNA follows: TGCAGCGTTGGAAATAGCGTCCCCGGGGAGCTGTTTTTT.

The chain uses TRBV5-5 and TRBJ1-2; no reliable D call. This CDR3 has 13 residues. Looked up from germline, CDR1 is SGHKS and CDR2 is YYEKEE (reference sequence). Trimming removed 3 bases at V and 3 bases at J, with 9 bases between. The CDR3 DNA follows: TGTGCCAGCAGCTCGGGAACTGACTATGGCTACACCTTC. Its protein is CASSSGTDYGYTF.

The chain joins TRBV5-6 to TRBJ2-7; 8 bases are shared with TRBD1. Germline assignment: CDR1 SGHDT and CDR2 YYEEEE. The CDR3 has 18 residues. With 2 bases clipped from V and 1 base from J, the junction kept 14 bases outside the gene matches. The CDR3: CASSLHRGALGPSYEQYF. The CDR3 DNA follows: TGTGCCAGCAGCTTACACAGGGGGGCCTTAGGACCATCCTACGAGCAGTACTTC.

DNA for the CDR3: TGTGCCAGCAGCGCCCAGGGGGCGGGCTATGGCTACACCTTC. Translated, it gives CASSAQGAGYGYTF. This rearrangement joins TRBV9 to TRBJ1-2; 8 nucleotides agree with TRBD1. The ends lost 3 bases at V and 4 bases at J; junction bases unmatched: 5. CDR3 length equals 14 residues. Germline V gene lookup returns CDR1 SGDLS and CDR2 YYNGEE.

The chain joins TRBV6-5 to TRBJ1-2, with D hard to call. V lost 6 bases, J lost 10 bases, and 18 bases lay in between. The CDR3 is 13 amino acids. The germline V gene encodes CDR1 MNHEY and CDR2 SVGAGI. The CDR3 loop reads CASRLSGLGDYTF. The CDR3 coding sequence is TGTGCCAGCAGGCTGAGCGGGCTGGGTGACTACACCTTC.

This chain uses TRBV15 with TRBJ2-1; 7 bases match TRBD1. Unmatched junction bases numbered 4, after V lost 2 bases and J lost 6 bases. CDR3 size: 14 residues. CDR1 and CDR2 (germline): LNHNV, YYDKDF (reference sequence). The CDR3 spells CATSRKTGANEQFF. In DNA, the CDR3 is TGTGCCACCAGCAGAAAAACAGGGGCCAATGAGCAGTTCTTC.

This chain uses TRBV14 with TRBJ1-4; D unclear. V gave up 4 bases and J gave up 8 bases, with 5 bases separating them. CDR1 and CDR2 (germline): SGHDN, FVKESK. The CDR3 covers 11 residues. The CDR3 nucleotides read TGTGCCAGCAGCCCGGGGGAAAAACTGTTTTTT. Encoded protein: CASSPGEKLFF.

The chain couples TRBV10-2 to TRBJ1-5, with D unresolved. The CDR3 length is 15 residues. Germline-derived CDR1 and CDR2 are WSHSY and SAAADI. V was cut by 4 bases and J by 0 bases, with 10 bases left in between. The DNA for the CDR3 is TGCGCCAGCAGTGTAGGAGCATATAGCAATCAGCCCCAGCATTTT. This codes for CASSVGAYSNQPQHF.

J is TRBJ1-2 and V is TRBV12-3 or TRBV12-4, with 7 positions matching TRBD1. V shed 6 bases, J shed 4 bases, and the junction held 5 bases outside the gene matches. The CDR3 length is 13 residues. The CDR3 DNA reads as TGTGCCAGCAGAGGGGGCGGTGGCTATGGCTACACCTTC. Residues: CASRGGGGYGYTF.

This clone occurred once. The chain employs TRBV19 and TRBJ1-5; perhaps TRBD1 as D (6 bases). This CDR3 comprises 18 residues. In germline, CDR1 is LNHDA, CDR2 SQIVND (reference sequence). V shed 3 bases and J shed 0 bases, with 18 bases lying between them. The CDR3 DNA reads as TGTGCCAGTAGTATCCGGGACAAGGCCCTCCATAGCAATCAGCCCCAGCATTTT. It translates to CASSIRDKALHSNQPQHF.

The V gene is TRBV7-2, the J gene TRBJ2-1; 13 bases fit TRBD2. CDR1 and CDR2 from the germline V gene are SGHTA and FQGNSA. CDR3 size: 16 residues. Trimming took 4 bases from V and 4 from J; bases not matched to a gene: 4. The CDR3 loop reads CASSYGTSGMYNEQFF. The CDR3 DNA reads TGTGCCAGCAGCTACGGGACTAGCGGGATGTACAATGAGCAGTTCTTC.

This clone was observed a handful of times. The chain is built from TRBV13 and TRBJ1-3, with no clear D. The CDR3 is 13 residues long. V was trimmed by 6 bases and J by 0 bases, leaving 6 bases between them. CDR1 and CDR2 from the germline V gene are PRHDT and FYEKMQ (reference sequence). The CDR3 reads CASSRSSGNTIYF. Here the CDR3 DNA reads TGTGCCAGCAGTAGAAGCTCTGGAAACACCATATATTTT.

The chain is built from TRBV28 and TRBJ2-7; 8 nucleotides agree with TRBD2. V gave up 3 bases and J gave up 0 bases; unmatched junction bases: 1. CDR3 length equals 14 residues. Germline V CDR1 and CDR2: MDHEN, SYDVKM. The DNA of the CDR3 is TGTGCCAGCAGTTTCGGGACTAGCTCCTACGAGCAGTACTTC. Protein: CASSFGTSSYEQYF.

This chain uses TRBV15 with TRBJ1-3; a possible D gene is TRBD1 (5 bases). The CDR3 covers 16 residues. In germline, CDR1 is LNHNV, CDR2 YYDKDF (reference sequence). V was pared by 3 bases and J by 2 bases, with 14 bases between. In DNA, the CDR3 is TGTGCCACCAGCAGCCAATCCAGGGTCACTGGAAACACCATATATTTT. Its protein product is CATSSQSRVTGNTIYF.

This chain joins TRBV13 and TRBJ2-7; 8 bases agree with TRBD2. This CDR3 region has 15 residues. Germline V lookup: CDR1 PRHDT, CDR2 FYEKMQ (reference sequence). The junction had 7 bases not matched to a gene; V was cut back by 2 bases and J by 4 bases. This CDR3 is CASSLTAGEGYEQYF. In nucleotides, the CDR3 is TGTGCCAGCAGCTTAACAGCGGGAGAAGGTTACGAGCAGTACTTC.

The chain recombines TRBV25-1 with TRBJ2-7; 8 nucleotides align to TRBD1. J was trimmed by 5 bases and V by 3 bases; bases with no gene match: 9. Germline CDR1 and CDR2: MGHDK and SYGVNS. The CDR3 has 15 residues. The CDR3 nucleotides read TGTGCCAGCAGTGAGGCGGCAGGGGGCCCTCACGAGCAGTACTTC. Its translation: CASSEAAGGPHEQYF.